The 11 T cell receptor beta chains in this list originate from one sample, sequenced in a study of shared clonotypes between healthy human individuals (dated by TCRdb to 2018 to 2020). The library was prepared using the immunoSEQ multiplex PCR assay. TCRdb took over this immuneACCESS table, retaining in-frame rearrangements with V and J assigned. Such tables are incomplete; in checked studies, under half of the missing clones stem from an unresolved V gene, and the remainder is unexplained. The sample contains roughly 2 million clones, approximately 96% of them found a single time. Around 0.13% of the sample is in the top ten clones. Sequencing was performed on naive CD4+ T cells sorted from blood. What this sample's cell subset or site label stands for: CD45RA+ positively selected. All receptors derive from a man in his late teens or twenties in good health.

The rearrangement uses TRBV7-8 and TRBJ1-5, with D possibly matching TRBD1 (6 bases). Germline V lookup: CDR1 SGHVS, CDR2 FQNEAQ. The V end lost 5 bases, the J end lost 5 bases, and 10 bases lay between the germline ends. The CDR3 runs 13 residues. In DNA form, the CDR3 reads TGTGCCAGCAGCATTAAGGGGGATCAGCCCCAGCATTTT. Translation: CASSIKGDQPQHF.

The J gene is TRBJ2-1, the V gene TRBV19, with D possibly being TRBD2 (6 bases). Looked up from germline, CDR1 is LNHDA and CDR2 is SQIVND (reference sequence). Trimming took off 1 base at V and 2 bases at J, with 12 bases between the two ends. This CDR3 comprises 16 residues. In nucleotides, the CDR3 is TGTGCCAGTAGTATAGGTAGCGGCCTACCCTACAATGAGCAGTTCTTC. Protein: CASSIGSGLPYNEQFF.

The chain combines TRBV7-2 with TRBJ2-2; no clear D. Per germline, CDR1 SGHTA and CDR2 FQGNSA. Deletions cut 1 base from V and 5 bases from J, with 5 bases between. The CDR3 is made up of 13 amino acids. This CDR3 is CASSLVTTGELFF. DNA of the CDR3: TGTGCCAGCAGCTTAGTGACAACCGGGGAGCTGTTTTTT.

A single count supports this clone. The V call is TRBV20-1, the J call TRBJ2-3; D is tentatively TRBD1 or TRBD2 (5 bases each). Between the trimmed V and J ends, which lost 2 bases and 9 bases, there was a span of 9 bases. This CDR3 is built from 11 residues. CDR1 is DFQATT and CDR2 is SNEGSKA in the germline V gene (reference sequence). The CDR3: CSARQGGTQYF. CDR3 bases: TGCAGTGCTAGACAGGGCGGGACGCAGTATTTT.

The V and J genes are TRBV10-3 and TRBJ2-7; a possible D gene is TRBD2 (6 bases). With 10 bases removed from V and 2 bases from J, the gap between germline ends came to 18 bases. Germline CDR1 reads ENHRY; CDR2 reads SYGVKD. CDR3 size: 14 residues. The chain's CDR3 is CATLRGTATYEQYF. The CDR3, as DNA: TGTGCCACCTTACGCGGGACGGCGACCTACGAGCAGTACTTC.

The chain carries TRBV28 and TRBJ2-7; a possible D gene is TRBD1 (5 bases). Deletions cut 2 bases from V and 7 bases from J, with 15 bases between. Germline V gives CDR1 MDHEN, CDR2 SYDVKM. The CDR3 totals 14 residues. CDR3 nucleotides: TGTGCCAGCAGTTTAACGGCCTCCAACAGGGAGCAGTACTTC. Protein sequence: CASSLTASNREQYF.

This clone was detected only once. The V call is TRBV29-1, the J call TRBJ2-1, with TRBD2 as a possible D gene (5 bases). The germline V gene encodes CDR1 SQVTM and CDR2 ANQGSEA. This CDR3 contains 13 residues. V was cut by 2 bases and J by 1 base, with 6 bases left in between. CDR3 sequence reads: CSVERRSYNEQFF. The CDR3 nucleotides are TGCAGCGTTGAAAGGAGGTCCTACAATGAGCAGTTCTTC.

As regards this clone: The junction shows a germline mismatch at one end, possibly a read error. This chain links TRBV7-7 with TRBJ2-1; the match to TRBD2 covers 9 bases. The germline gives CDR1 SSHAT, CDR2 FNYEAQ (reference sequence). The CDR3 length is 15 residues. The CDR3, as DNA: TGTGCTAGCAGCTTTCGGCTAGCGGGGATTAATGAGCAGTTCTTC. Encoded protein: CASSFRLAGINEQFF.

This chain uses TRBV19 with TRBJ1-1, with D perhaps matching TRBD1 (6 bases). Germline CDR1 LNHDA, CDR2 SQIVND (reference sequence). This CDR3 region has 14 residues. The V gene lost 1 base and the J gene lost 3 bases, with 9 bases spanning the gap. The chain's CDR3 is CASSIVAGDTEAFF. For the CDR3, the DNA is TGTGCCAGTAGTATAGTGGCAGGGGACACTGAAGCTTTCTTT. The whole variable domain, filled in from reference TRBV19 and TRBJ1-1, reads DGGITQSPKYLFRKEGQNVTLSCEQNLNHDAMYWYRQDPGQGLRLIYYSQIVNDFQKGDIAEGYSVSREKKESFPLTVTSAQKNPTAFYLCASSIVAGDTEAFFGQGTRLTVV.

A single count supports this clone. This rearrangement joins TRBV7-9 to TRBJ1-1, with a weak D call TRBD1 (6 bases). Trimming stripped 0 bases from V and 1 base from J, with 9 bases between. Looked up from germline, CDR1 is SEHNR and CDR2 is FQNEAQ (reference sequence). This CDR3 spans 15 amino acids. CDR3 protein: CASSLAGGQNTEAFF. The CDR3 DNA reads as TGTGCCAGCAGCTTAGCCGGGGGGCAGAACACTGAAGCTTTCTTT.

The CDR3 sequence is CASSPRDGHSGANVLTF. CDR3 nucleotide sequence: TGTGCCAGCAGCCCCCGGGACGGGCATTCTGGGGCCAACGTCCTGACTTTC. The chain employs TRBV7-6 and TRBJ2-6; D might be TRBD1 or TRBD2, each matching 5 bases. Per germline, CDR1 SGHVS and CDR2 FNYEAQ. V was trimmed by 5 bases and J by 1 base, leaving 15 bases between them. This CDR3 is built from 17 residues.